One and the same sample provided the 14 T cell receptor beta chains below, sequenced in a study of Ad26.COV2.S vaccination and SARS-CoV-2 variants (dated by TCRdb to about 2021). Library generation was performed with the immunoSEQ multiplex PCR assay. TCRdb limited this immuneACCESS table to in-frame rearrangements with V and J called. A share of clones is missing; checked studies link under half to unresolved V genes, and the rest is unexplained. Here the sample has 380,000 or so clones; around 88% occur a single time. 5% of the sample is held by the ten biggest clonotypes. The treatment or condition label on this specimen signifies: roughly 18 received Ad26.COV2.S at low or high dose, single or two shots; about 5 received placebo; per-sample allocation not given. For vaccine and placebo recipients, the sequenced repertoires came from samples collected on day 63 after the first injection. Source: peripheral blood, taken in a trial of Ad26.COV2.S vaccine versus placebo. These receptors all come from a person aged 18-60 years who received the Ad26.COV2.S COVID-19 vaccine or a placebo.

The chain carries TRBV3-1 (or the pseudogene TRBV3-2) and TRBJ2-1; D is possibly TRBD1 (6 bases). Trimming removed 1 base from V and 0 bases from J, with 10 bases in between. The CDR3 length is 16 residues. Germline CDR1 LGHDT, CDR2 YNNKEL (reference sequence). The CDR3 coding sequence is TGTGCCAGCAGCCAAGGAAGGGGGAGCTCCTACAATGAGCAGTTCTTC. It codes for CASSQGRGSSYNEQFF.

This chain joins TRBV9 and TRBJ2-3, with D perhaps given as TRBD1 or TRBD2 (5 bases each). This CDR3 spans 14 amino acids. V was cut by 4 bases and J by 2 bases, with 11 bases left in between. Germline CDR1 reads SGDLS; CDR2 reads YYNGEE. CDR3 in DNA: TGTGCCAGCAGCTCGGGACCAAACACAGATACGCAGTATTTT. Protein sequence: CASSSGPNTDTQYF. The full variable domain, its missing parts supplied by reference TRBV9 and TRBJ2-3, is DSGVTQTPKHLITATGQRVTLRCSPRSGDLSVYWYQQSLDQGLQFLIQYYNGEERAKGNILERFSAQQFPDLHSELNLSSLELGDSALYFCASSSGPNTDTQYFGPGTRLTVL.

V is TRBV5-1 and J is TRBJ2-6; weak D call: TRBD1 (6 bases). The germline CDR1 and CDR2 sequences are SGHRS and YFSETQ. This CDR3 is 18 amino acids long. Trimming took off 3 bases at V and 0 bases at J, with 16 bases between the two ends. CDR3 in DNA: TGCGCCAGCAGCTCAGGACAGCTTTGGATCTCTGGGGCCAACGTCCTGACTTTC. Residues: CASSSGQLWISGANVLTF.

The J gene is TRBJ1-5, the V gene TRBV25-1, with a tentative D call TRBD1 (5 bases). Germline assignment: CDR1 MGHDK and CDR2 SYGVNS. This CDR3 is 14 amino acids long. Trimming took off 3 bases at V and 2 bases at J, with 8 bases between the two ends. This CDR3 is CASSEAGGNQPQHF. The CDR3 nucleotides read TGTGCCAGCAGTGAGGCGGGGGGCAATCAGCCCCAGCATTTT.

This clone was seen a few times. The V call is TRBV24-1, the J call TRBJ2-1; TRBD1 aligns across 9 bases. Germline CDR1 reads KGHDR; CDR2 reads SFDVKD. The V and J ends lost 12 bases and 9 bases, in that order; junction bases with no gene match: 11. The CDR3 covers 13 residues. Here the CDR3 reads CAPRDRAIGEQFF. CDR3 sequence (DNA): TGTGCCCCCCGGGACAGGGCAATTGGTGAGCAGTTCTTC.

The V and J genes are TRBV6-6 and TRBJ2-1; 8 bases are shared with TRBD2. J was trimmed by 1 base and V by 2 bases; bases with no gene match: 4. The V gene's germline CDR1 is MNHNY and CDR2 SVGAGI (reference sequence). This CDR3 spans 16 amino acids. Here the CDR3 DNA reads TGTGCCAGCAGTTACGGGGCGGGAGGTTCCTACAATGAGCAGTTCTTC. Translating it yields CASSYGAGGSYNEQFF.

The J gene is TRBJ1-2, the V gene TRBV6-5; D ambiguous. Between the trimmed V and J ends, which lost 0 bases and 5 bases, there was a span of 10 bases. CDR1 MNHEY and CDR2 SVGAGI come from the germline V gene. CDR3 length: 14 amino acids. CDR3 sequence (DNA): TGTGCCAGCAGTTACTCGAAGAGTGGGTATGGCTACACCTTC. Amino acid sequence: CASSYSKSGYGYTF.

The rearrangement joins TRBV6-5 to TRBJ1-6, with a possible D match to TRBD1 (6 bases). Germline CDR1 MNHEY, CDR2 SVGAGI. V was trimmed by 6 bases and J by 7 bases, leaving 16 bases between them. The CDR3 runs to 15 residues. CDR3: CASSDQTGLNSPLHF. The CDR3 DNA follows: TGTGCCAGCAGCGATCAGACAGGCCTAAATTCACCCCTCCACTTT.

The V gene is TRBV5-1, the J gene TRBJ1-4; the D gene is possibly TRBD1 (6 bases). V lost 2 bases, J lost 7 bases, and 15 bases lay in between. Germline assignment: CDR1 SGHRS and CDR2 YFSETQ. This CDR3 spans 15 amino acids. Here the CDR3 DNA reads TGCGCCAGCAGCTTTAGGGGGGCGAGTAGTGAAAAACTGTTTTTT. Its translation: CASSFRGASSEKLFF.

The CDR3 bases are TGTGCCACCAGTGATGACAGGGAAGGGGAGGAAAAACTGTTTTTT. It yields the protein CATSDDREGEEKLFF. The chain carries TRBV24-1 and TRBJ1-4, with TRBD1 matching 7 bases. V dropped 3 bases and J dropped 8; count of bases not matched to a gene: 8. The V gene's germline CDR1 is KGHDR and CDR2 SFDVKD. The CDR3 totals 15 residues.

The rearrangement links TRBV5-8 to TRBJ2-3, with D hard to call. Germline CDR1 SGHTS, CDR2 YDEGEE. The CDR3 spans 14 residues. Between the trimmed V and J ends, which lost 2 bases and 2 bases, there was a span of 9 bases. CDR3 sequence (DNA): TGTGCCAGCAGCTTTTGGGGTTCCACAGATACGCAGTATTTT. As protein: CASSFWGSTDTQYF.

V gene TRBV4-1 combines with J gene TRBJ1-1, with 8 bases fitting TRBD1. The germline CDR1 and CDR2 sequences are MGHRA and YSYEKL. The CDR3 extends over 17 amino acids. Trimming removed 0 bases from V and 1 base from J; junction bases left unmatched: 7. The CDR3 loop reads CASSQDPGQEENTEAFF. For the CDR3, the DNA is TGCGCCAGCAGCCAAGATCCGGGACAGGAAGAGAACACTGAAGCTTTCTTT.

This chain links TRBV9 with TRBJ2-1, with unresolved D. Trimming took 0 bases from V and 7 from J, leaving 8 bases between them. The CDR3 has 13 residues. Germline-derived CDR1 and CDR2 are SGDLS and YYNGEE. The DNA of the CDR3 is TGTGCCAGCAGCGTAGCTAATCAAAATGAGCAGTTCTTC. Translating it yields CASSVANQNEQFF. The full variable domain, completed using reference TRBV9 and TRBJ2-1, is DSGVTQTPKHLITATGQRVTLRCSPRSGDLSVYWYQQSLDQGLQFLIQYYNGEERAKGNILERFSAQQFPDLHSELNLSSLELGDSALYFCASSVANQNEQFFGPGTRLTVL.

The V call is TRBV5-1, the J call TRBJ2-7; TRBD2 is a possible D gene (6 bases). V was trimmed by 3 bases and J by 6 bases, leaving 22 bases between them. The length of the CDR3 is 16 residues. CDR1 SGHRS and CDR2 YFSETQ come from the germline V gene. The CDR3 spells CASSSTPLARQIEQYF. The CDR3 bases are TGCGCCAGCAGCTCGACCCCACTAGCAAGACAAATCGAGCAGTACTTC.